This T cell receptor beta chain emerged from a study of OX40 agonist ivuxolimab in advanced cancers. About the investigation overall: Ivuxolimab was a fully human IgG2 agonistic monoclonal antibody targeting the costimulatory receptor OX40 (CD134). Three dose-escalation patients achieved partial responses, one with hepatocellular carcinoma and two with cutaneous melanoma. Of the 50 to 55 dose-escalation patients, hepatocellular carcinoma was present in about 20, melanoma in around 15, renal cell carcinoma in 9 and head and neck cancer in 9. The purpose of peripheral TCRbeta sequencing was to test whether ivuxolimab changed TCR sequence diversity and led to clonal T-cell expansion. Intravenous ivuxolimab was administered to patients every 2 weeks at six dose levels: 0.01, 0.1, 0.3, 1.5, 3 and 10 mg/kg. The dose-escalation cohort was 80% to 90% male with a mean age of around 62 years, ranging from about 20 to 80. Prior anti-PD-1, anti-PD-L1 or anti-CTLA-4 therapy was permitted, and approximately 41% of dose-escalation patients had received checkpoint inhibitors. The paper describes the monotherapy dose-escalation part (N of about 52 patients) of the phase I trial of ivuxolimab.

Points the paper makes about the study in general: The antigen specificity of the clonally expanded peripheral T cells was not determined. At doses of 0.1 to 3.0 mg/kg, clonal expansion of both CD4+ and CD8+ blood T cells was observed from baseline to week 6. After ivuxolimab, more expanded clones were found on average in CD8+ T cells than in CD4+ T cells. In the 0.1-3.0 mg/kg groups, partial responders had among the lowest normalized peripheral clonal expansion, particularly in CD8+ T cells. Low levels of normalized T-cell clonal expansion were also seen in some patients who did not respond.

Patients with autoimmune disease history or receiving systemic immunosuppression were excluded from the trial. Peripheral blood for TCR sequencing was drawn from every dose cohort at baseline, at cycle 4 day 1 and at cycle 7 day 1. Samples were obtained from an open-label, multicenter, first-in-human phase I dose-escalation trial of ivuxolimab. The trial enrolled adults with locally advanced or metastatic head and neck squamous cell, hepatocellular, melanoma or renal cell carcinoma. CD4+ and CD8+ T cells were sorted separately from peripheral blood before TCR sequencing. Notes on this clone: The clone's antigen remains unknown. Per-nucleotide qualities are absent, and no much larger clonotype sits a single base away.

The CDR3 runs 13 residues from the cysteine to the phenylalanine. CDR3 DNA only is kept here, 39 bases in frame from base 1. Relative to germline, V is missing 6 bases and J is missing 4 bases, with 3 bases of the junction outside any gene match. Sequences MNHEY (CDR1) and SVGAGI (CDR2) are obtained from the germline V gene. Genomic DNA was isolated from the sorted cells so that the TCRbeta CDR3 region could be sequenced. The immunoSEQ Assay was used for sequencing of TCRbeta CDR3 regions. The immuneACCESS repertoire file appears here via TCRdb, limited to in-frame rearrangements. These files lack a portion of the clones; in checked studies, under half of the deficit traces to unresolved V genes, and the cause of the others is not known. Within this sample are about 26,000 clones, with 79% of them counted one time only. The ten largest make up 33% of the sample.

Recombination joined TRBV6-5 with TRBJ2-3; a stretch of 8 junction bases matches TRBD2. The source of this sequence is an adult with an advanced solid tumor such as melanoma, head and neck, liver or kidney cancer. Here the sequenced sample was CD4+ or CD8+ T cells sorted from blood, taken in a trial of the OX40 agonist ivuxolimab. The CDR3 here reads CASSPGGSDTQYF. The sequence in DNA is TGTGCCAGCAGCCCGGGGGGGTCAGATACGCAGTATTTT.